This T cell receptor beta chain was identified in a study of Ad26.COV2.S vaccination and SARS-CoV-2 variants. Treatment reported: some 20 received Ad26.COV2.S at low or high dose, single or two shots; roughly 5 received placebo; per-sample allocation not given. Specimen acquisition occurred on day 63 following the initial vaccine or placebo injection. Assay used: immunoSEQ multiplex PCR; TCRdb lists only in-frame clones, some missing. Of approximately 300,000 clones listed, over 80% were seen once; the top ten hold around 2%. Study-level points and caveats: Reportedly, after vaccination the spike-specific CD8+ and CD4+ T cell responses displayed substantial breadth.

The CDR3 is made up of 13 amino acids. Trimming removed 4 bases from V and 3 bases from J, with 11 bases in between. The germline gives CDR1 SGHRS, CDR2 YFSETQ. A word on this clone: Its antigen is currently unknown.

Sequences were derived from peripheral blood, sampled in a trial of Ad26.COV2.S vaccine versus placebo. This TCR derives from a person aged 18-60 years who received the Ad26.COV2.S COVID-19 vaccine or a placebo. The rearrangement links TRBV5-1 to TRBJ2-7; a weak D match, TRBD1 (6 bases). DNA of the CDR3: TGCGCCAGCAGCCCAATGGACAGCTACGAGCAGTACTTC. Its protein product is CASSPMDSYEQYF.